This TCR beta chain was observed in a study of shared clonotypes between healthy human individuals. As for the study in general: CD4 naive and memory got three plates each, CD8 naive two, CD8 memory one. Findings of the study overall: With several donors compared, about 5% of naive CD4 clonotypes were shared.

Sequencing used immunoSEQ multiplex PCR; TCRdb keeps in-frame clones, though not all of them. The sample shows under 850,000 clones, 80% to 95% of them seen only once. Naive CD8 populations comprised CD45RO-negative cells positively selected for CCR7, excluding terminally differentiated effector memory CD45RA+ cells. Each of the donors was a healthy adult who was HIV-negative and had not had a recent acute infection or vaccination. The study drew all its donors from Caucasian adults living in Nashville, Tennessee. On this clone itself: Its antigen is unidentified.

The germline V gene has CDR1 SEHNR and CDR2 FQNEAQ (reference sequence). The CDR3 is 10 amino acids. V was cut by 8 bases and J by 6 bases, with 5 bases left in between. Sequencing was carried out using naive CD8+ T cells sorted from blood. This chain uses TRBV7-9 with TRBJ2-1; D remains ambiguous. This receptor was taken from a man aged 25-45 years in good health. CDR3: CASGRNEQFF. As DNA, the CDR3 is TGTGCCAGCGGGCGCAATGAGCAGTTCTTC.